This TCR beta chain derives from a study of T cell responses to AZD1222 COVID-19 vaccine. The CDR3 spans 17 residues. Germline CDR1 and CDR2: LGHNA and YNFKEQ. Trimming took 1 base from V and 4 from J, leaving 16 bases between them. Profiling relied on immunoSEQ multiplex PCR, and the TCRdb table lists in-frame clones only, not all of them. Of around 120,000 clones in the sample, about 90% were seen once. This specimen consisted of peripheral blood, obtained on day 0 of AZD1222 vaccination. J is TRBJ2-2 and V is TRBV4-2; the D is unclear. The clonotype comes from an adult in good health. DNA for the CDR3: TGTGCCAGCAGCCAAGCACGATTGTGGGGTGTCACCGGGGAGCTGTTTTTT. Protein sequence: CASSQARLWGVTGELFF.